This TCR beta chain is from a study of CD8 T cells in Susac syndrome. After extraction with the RNeasy kit, about 0.45 to 1 ug of the RNA was reverse transcribed using random hexamers. TCRdb reanalysed the immunoSEQ multiplex PCR reads using MiXCR and keeps one entry per CDR3 protein. The sample carries roughly 130,000 distinct CDR3 sequences, 95% to 96% recorded once. The germline CDR1 and CDR2 sequences are SNHLY and FYNNEI. The CDR3 is made up of 15 amino acids. V lost 5 bases and J 4 bases, leaving 14 bases between the germline ends. The rearrangement uses TRBV2 and TRBJ2-2, with D tentatively TRBD1 or TRBD2 (5 bases each). What was sequenced was CD4+ T cells from PBMCs. The clonotype was recovered from a human donor with Susac syndrome. The CDR3 sequence: CASSPGTLRTGELFF. The CDR3 DNA reads as TGTGCCAGCAGTCCCGGGACCTTGCGCACCGGGGAGCTGTTTTTT.